This TCR beta chain was recovered during a study of OX40 agonist ivuxolimab in advanced cancers. Background on the study: Patients received intravenous ivuxolimab every 2 weeks at 0.01 to 10 mg/kg. Therapy given before enrollment (anti-PD-1, anti-PD-L1 or anti-CTLA-4) was allowed, and over 35% had some.

V was trimmed by 3 bases and J by 6 bases, leaving 9 bases between them. The CDR3 sequence is 12 residues long. Germline V gene sequence: CDR1 LNHDA, CDR2 SQIVND (reference sequence). Findings and caveats of the study: Clonal expansion was seen in CD4+ and CD8+ blood T cells by week 6 at 0.1 to 3.0 mg/kg.

Regarding this clone: The target antigen is unknown.

Measured with immunoSEQ multiplex PCR; TCRdb has only the in-frame clones, and not every one. The top ten clones hold about 2.2% of a sample with fewer than 70,000 clones, around 80% of them seen once. Baseline, cycle 4 day 1, and cycle 7 day 1 were the blood sampling points. V is TRBV19 and J is TRBJ2-7; the D gene is possibly TRBD2 (6 bases). The TCR sequence derives from an adult with an advanced solid tumor such as melanoma, head and neck, liver or kidney cancer. The source was CD4+ or CD8+ T cells sorted from blood, collected in a trial of the OX40 agonist ivuxolimab. CDR3: CASSIAGSEQYF. The DNA of the CDR3 is TGTGCCAGTAGTATTGCCGGGAGCGAGCAGTACTTC.